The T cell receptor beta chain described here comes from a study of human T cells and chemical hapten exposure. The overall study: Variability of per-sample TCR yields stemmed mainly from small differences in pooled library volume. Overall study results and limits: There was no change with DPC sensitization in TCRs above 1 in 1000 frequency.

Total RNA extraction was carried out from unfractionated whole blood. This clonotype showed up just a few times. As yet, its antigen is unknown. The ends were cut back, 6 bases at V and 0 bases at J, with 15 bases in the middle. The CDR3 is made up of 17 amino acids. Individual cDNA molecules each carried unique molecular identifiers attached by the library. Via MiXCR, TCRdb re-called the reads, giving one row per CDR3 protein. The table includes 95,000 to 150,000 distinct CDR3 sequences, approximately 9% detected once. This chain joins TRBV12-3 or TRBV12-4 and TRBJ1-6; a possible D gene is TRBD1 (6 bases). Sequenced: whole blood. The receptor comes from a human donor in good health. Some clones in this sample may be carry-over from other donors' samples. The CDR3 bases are TGTGCCAGCAGGGGAACAGGGTCGAGCTCCTATAATTCACCCCTCCACTTT. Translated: CASRGTGSSSYNSPLHF.